This T cell receptor (beta chain) was recovered during a study of T-cell memory formation after mild COVID-19. CDR1 DFQATT and CDR2 SNEGSKA come from the germline V gene (reference sequence). This CDR3 is built from 14 residues. V was trimmed by 4 bases and J by 1 base, leaving 12 bases between them. One entry per CDR3 protein, called by TCRdb with MiXCR from the 5' RACE reads. The profile shows fewer than 150,000 distinct CDR3 sequences, approximately 5.9% of them singletons. This clonotype has more than one count but fewer than ten. This TCR was sampled from an adult woman who had mild COVID-19 (a few samples of this study predate the infection). Cell type and time point are not known. This rearrangement joins TRBV20-1 to TRBJ2-3; weak D call: TRBD2 (5 bases). Source material: PBMCs or a T cell subset sorted from them (not recorded which). The CDR3 nucleotides read TGCAGTGCTAATCCGAGCGGCGGCACAGATACGCAGTATTTT. It codes for CSANPSGGTDTQYF.